A selection of T cell receptor beta chains follows, all from one sample in a study of cytomegalovirus exposure and HLA in healthy donors. The data were produced by immunoSEQ multiplex PCR, yet TCRdb's version contains in-frame clones alone and is incomplete. Among some 130,000 clones listed, 79% were seen once. Sequencing input: PBMCs. Receptors originate from a man aged 18 to 30 in good health and CMV-seronegative. CDR3s include the opening cysteine and the closing phenylalanine or tryptophan. Fields, in order: V gene, clone size, J gene, CDR3 length, D gene, CDR3 DNA, CDR3 protein. A D gene is named only where the DNA matches it firmly. Rows may omit the clone size; those that give it use once, few, many or a size class.

V gene: TRBV9; clone size: .; J gene: TRBJ2-3; CDR3 length: 17; D gene: TRBD2; CDR3 DNA: TGTGCCAGCAGCGTACTGAACAGCGGGAGGGGGTCAGATACGCAGTATTTT; CDR3 protein: CASSVLNSGRGSDTQYF
V gene: TRBV4-3; clone size: .; J gene: TRBJ2-7; CDR3 length: 15; D gene: TRBD2; CDR3 DNA: TGCGCCAGCAGCCATGGGACTAGCGGGACATACGAGCAGTACTTC; CDR3 protein: CASSHGTSGTYEQYF
V gene: TRBV10-1; clone size: few; J gene: TRBJ2-3; CDR3 length: 15; D gene: TRBD1; CDR3 DNA: TGCGCCAGCAGTACGGACAGGGGGCTCGGAGATACGCAGTATTTT; CDR3 protein: CASSTDRGLGDTQYF
V gene: TRBV27; clone size: .; J gene: TRBJ2-6; CDR3 length: 17; D gene: .; CDR3 DNA: TGTGCCAGCAGTTTGGGCAGATCCTTCTCTGGGGCCAACGTCCTGACTTTC; CDR3 protein: CASSLGRSFSGANVLTF
V gene: TRBV6-5; clone size: .; J gene: TRBJ2-3; CDR3 length: 13; D gene: .; CDR3 DNA: TGTGCCAGCAGTTACGGCCGGGTGGATACGCAGTATTTT; CDR3 protein: CASSYGRVDTQYF
V gene: TRBV29-1; clone size: few; J gene: TRBJ2-1; CDR3 length: 14; D gene: .; CDR3 DNA: TGCAGCGTTGGCGGGATACTGGCCTACAATGAGCAGTTCTTC; CDR3 protein: CSVGGILAYNEQFF
V gene: TRBV5-1; clone size: .; J gene: TRBJ1-2; CDR3 length: 17; D gene: .; CDR3 DNA: TGCGCCAGCAGCTTGGCTGCGCTGGTGGGCCCCCTCAGTGGCTACACCTTC; CDR3 protein: CASSLAALVGPLSGYTF
V gene: TRBV7-2; clone size: .; J gene: TRBJ2-1; CDR3 length: 14; D gene: TRBD2; CDR3 DNA: TGTGCCAGCAGCCAGAGAGTTGCGACTAGCGAACCGCTCTTC; CDR3 protein: CASSQRVATSEPLF
V gene: TRBV7-6; clone size: .; J gene: TRBJ2-2; CDR3 length: 19; D gene: .; CDR3 DNA: TGTGCCAGCAGCTTCCTCCCCTGGGCGGGCGGGGCGAACACCGGGGAGCTGTTTTTT; CDR3 protein: CASSFLPWAGGANTGELFF
V gene: TRBV4-1; clone size: .; J gene: TRBJ1-2; CDR3 length: 15; D gene: .; CDR3 DNA: TGCGCCAGCAGCCAAGATCGAGGAGTAAACTATGGCTACACCTTC; CDR3 protein: CASSQDRGVNYGYTF
V gene: TRBV6-5; clone size: .; J gene: TRBJ2-7; CDR3 length: 14; D gene: TRBD2; CDR3 DNA: TGTGCCAGCACCTTAGCGGGAGGCTCCTACGAGCAGTACTTC; CDR3 protein: CASTLAGGSYEQYF